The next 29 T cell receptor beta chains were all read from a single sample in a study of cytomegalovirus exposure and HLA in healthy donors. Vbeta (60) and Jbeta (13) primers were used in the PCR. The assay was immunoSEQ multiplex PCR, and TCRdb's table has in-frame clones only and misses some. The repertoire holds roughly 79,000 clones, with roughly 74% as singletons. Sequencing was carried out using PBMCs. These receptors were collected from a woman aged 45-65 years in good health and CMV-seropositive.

The CDR3 DNA reads TGTGCCAGCAGCCCTATCCAGAGGGGCCAGGGGTGGATGAACACTGAAGCTTTCTTT. Protein product: CASSPIQRGQGWMNTEAFF. The chain carries TRBV28 and TRBJ1-1, with D maybe TRBD1 (6 bases). Trimming left V 6 bases short and J 0 bases short, with 26 bases between. Germline lookup yields CDR1 MDHEN and CDR2 SYDVKM. The CDR3 loop spans 19 amino acids.

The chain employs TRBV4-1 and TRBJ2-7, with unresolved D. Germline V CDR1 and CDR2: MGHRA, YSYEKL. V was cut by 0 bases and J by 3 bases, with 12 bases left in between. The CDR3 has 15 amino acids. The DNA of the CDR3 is TGCGCCAGCAGCCAAGATAGAGGCTTCGGCTACGAGCAGTACTTC. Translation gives CASSQDRGFGYEQYF.

Here the CDR3 DNA reads TGTGCCAGCAAGAGTTACCACACAGGATGGGATACGCAGTATTTT. Protein: CASKSYHTGWDTQYF. The rearrangement uses TRBV28 and TRBJ2-3; maybe TRBD1 (5 bases). Trimming left V 7 bases short and J 6 bases short, with 20 bases between. The CDR3 contains 15 residues. The germline V gene encodes CDR1 MDHEN and CDR2 SYDVKM.

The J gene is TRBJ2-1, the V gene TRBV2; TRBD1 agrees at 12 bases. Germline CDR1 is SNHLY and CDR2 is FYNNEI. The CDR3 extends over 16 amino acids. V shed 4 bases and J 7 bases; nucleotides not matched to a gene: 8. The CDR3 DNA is TGTGCCAGCAGTGGCCCGGGACAGGGGGCACGGAATGAGCAGTTCTTC. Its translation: CASSGPGQGARNEQFF.

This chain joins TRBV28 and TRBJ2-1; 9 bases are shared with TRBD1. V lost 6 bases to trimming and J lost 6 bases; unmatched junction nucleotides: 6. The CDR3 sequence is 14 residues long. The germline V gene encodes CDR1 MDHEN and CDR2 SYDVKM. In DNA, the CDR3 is TGTGCCAGCAGAACCGGGACAGGGAGCAATGAGCAGTTCTTC. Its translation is CASRTGTGSNEQFF. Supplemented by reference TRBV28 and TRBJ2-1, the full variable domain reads DVKVTQSSRYLVKRTGEKVFLECVQDMDHENMFWYRQDPGLGLRLIYFSYDVKMKEKGDIPEGYSVSREKKERFSLILESASTNQTSMYLCASRTGTGSNEQFFGPGTRLTVL.

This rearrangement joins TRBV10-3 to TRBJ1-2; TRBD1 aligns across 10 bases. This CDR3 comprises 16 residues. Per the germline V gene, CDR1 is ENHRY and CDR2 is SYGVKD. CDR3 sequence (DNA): TGTGCAACGGAATCGGGACAGGGGTCCGGGAACTATGGCTACACCTTC. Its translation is CATESGQGSGNYGYTF.

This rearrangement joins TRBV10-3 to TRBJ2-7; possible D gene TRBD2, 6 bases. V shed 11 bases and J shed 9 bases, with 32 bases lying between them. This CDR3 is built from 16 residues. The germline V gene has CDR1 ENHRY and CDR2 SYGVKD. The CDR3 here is CAPSHRLNPGRGVQYF. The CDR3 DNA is TGTGCCCCTTCCCACCGCCTAAACCCCGGGAGAGGCGTGCAGTACTTC.

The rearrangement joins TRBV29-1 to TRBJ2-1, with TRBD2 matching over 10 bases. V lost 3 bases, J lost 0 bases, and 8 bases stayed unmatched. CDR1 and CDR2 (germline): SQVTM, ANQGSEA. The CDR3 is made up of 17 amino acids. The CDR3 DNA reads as TGCAGCGTTGATTCCAAGCGGGAGGGGAGCTCCTACAATGAGCAGTTCTTC. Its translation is CSVDSKREGSSYNEQFF.

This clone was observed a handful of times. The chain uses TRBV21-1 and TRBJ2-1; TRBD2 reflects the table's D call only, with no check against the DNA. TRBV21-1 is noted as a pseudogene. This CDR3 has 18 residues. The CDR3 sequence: CASSKEGVLAGPNNEQFF. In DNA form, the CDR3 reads TGTGCCAGCAGCAAAGAAGGGGTATTAGCGGGGCCCAACAATGAGCAGTTCTTC.

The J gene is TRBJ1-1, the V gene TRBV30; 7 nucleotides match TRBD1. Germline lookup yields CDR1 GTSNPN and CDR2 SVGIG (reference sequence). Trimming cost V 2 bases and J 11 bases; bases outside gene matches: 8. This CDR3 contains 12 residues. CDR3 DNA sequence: TGTGCCTGGAGTTCCGGACAGGCTAGGGCTTTCTTT. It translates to CAWSSGQARAFF.

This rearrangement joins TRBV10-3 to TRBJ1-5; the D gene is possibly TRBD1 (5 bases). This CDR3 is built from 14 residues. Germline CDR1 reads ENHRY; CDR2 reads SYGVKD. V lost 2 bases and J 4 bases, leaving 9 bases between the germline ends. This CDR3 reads CAISEAGINQPQHF. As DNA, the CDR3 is TGTGCCATCAGTGAGGCAGGGATTAATCAGCCCCAGCATTTT.

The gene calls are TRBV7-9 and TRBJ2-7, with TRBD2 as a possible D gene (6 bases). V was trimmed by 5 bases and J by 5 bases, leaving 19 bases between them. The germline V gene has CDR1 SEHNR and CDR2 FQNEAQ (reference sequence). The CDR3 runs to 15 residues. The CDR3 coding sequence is TGTGCCAGCAGCGTGACTAGTTTCGTCTCTCACGAGCAGTACTTC. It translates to CASSVTSFVSHEQYF.

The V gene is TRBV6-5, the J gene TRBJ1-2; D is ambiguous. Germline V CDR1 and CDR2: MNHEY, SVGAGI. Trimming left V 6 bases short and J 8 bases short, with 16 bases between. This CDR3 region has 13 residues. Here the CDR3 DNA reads TGTGCCAGCAGAAGTGACATCGCGTTCGGCTACACCTTC. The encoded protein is CASRSDIAFGYTF.

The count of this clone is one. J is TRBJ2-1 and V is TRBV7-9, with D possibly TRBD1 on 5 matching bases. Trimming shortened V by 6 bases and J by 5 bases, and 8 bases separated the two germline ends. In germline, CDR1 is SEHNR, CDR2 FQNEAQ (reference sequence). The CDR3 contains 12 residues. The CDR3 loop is CASRLDNNEQFF. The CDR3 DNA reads TGTGCCAGCAGATTGGACAACAATGAGCAGTTCTTC.

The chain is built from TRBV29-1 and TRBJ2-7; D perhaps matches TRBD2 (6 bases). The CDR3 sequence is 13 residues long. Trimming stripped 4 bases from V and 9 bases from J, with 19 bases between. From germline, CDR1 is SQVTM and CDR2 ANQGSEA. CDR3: CSVALKEGVAQYF. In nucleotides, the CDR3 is TGCAGCGTTGCGTTAAAGGAGGGAGTCGCGCAGTACTTC.

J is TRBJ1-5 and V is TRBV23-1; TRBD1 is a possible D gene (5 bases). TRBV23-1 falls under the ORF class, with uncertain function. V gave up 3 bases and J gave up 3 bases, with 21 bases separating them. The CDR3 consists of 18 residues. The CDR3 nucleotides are TGCGCCAGCAGTCACCCAGGACACCCTACGGACGACAATCAGCCCCAGCATTTT. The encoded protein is CASSHPGHPTDDNQPQHF.

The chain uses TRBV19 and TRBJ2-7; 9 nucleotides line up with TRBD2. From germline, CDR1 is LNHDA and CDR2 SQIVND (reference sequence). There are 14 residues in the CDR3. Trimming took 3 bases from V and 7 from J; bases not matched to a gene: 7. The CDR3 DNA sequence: TGTGCCAGTAGTATCTCCGCGGGAGGGGGTGAGCAGTACTTC. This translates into CASSISAGGGEQYF.

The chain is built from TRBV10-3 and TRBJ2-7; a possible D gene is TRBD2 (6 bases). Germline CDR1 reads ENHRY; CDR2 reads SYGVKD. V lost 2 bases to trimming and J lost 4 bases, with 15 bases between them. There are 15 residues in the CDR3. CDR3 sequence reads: CAISEGAGLIYEQYF. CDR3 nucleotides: TGTGCCATCAGTGAGGGGGCGGGACTCATATACGAGCAGTACTTC.

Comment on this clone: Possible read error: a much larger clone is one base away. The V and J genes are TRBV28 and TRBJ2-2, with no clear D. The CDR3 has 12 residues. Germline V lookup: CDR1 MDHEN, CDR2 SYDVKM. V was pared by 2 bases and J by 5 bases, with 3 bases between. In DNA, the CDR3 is TGTGCCAGCAGTTTACAGACCGGGGAGCTGTTTTTT. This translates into CASSLQTGELFF.

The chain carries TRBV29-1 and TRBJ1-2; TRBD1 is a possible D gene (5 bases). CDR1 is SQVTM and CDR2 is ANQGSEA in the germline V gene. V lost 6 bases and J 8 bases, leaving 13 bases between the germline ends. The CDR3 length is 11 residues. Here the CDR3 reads CSVGLSHGYTF. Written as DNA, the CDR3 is TGCAGCGTGGGACTGAGCCACGGCTACACCTTC.

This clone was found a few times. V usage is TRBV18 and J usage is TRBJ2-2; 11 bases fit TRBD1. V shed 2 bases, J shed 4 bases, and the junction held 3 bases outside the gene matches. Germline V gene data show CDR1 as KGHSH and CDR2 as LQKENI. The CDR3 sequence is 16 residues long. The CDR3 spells CASSPSGQGGTGELFF. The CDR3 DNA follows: TGTGCCAGCTCACCATCGGGACAGGGGGGCACCGGGGAGCTGTTTTTT.

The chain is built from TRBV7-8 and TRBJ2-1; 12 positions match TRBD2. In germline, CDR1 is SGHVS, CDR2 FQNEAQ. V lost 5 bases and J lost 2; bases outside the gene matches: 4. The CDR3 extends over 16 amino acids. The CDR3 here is CASSTGLAGPYNEQFF. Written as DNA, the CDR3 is TGTGCCAGCAGCACGGGACTAGCGGGCCCCTACAATGAGCAGTTCTTC.

CDR3 amino acids: CASSYSVGLLTDEQFF. Written as DNA, the CDR3 is TGTGCCAGCAGTTACTCGGTGGGACTCCTTACAGATGAGCAGTTCTTC. J is TRBJ2-1 and V is TRBV6-5; weak D call: TRBD2 (6 bases). Trimming pared 0 bases from V and 8 bases from J, leaving 17 bases between. This CDR3 is built from 16 residues. CDR1 is MNHEY, CDR2 SVGAGI, per germline.

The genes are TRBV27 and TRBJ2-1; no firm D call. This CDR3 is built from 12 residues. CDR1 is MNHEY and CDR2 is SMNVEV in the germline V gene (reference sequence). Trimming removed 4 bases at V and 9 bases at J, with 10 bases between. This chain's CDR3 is CASSSRMGEQFF. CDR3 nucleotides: TGTGCCAGCAGTTCTAGGATGGGTGAGCAGTTCTTC.

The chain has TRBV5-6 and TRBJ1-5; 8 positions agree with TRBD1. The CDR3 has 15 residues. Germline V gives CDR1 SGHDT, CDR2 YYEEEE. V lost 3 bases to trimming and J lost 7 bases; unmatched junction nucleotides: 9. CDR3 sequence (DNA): TGTGCCAGCAGCTCCTGGGACAGGACAGGCCAGCCCCAGCATTTT. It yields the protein CASSSWDRTGQPQHF.

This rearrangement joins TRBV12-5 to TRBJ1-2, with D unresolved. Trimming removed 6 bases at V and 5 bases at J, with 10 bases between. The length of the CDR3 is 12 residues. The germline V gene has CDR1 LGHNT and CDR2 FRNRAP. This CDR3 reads CASGESRYGYTF. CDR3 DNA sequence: TGTGCTAGTGGAGAGAGTAGATATGGCTACACCTTC.

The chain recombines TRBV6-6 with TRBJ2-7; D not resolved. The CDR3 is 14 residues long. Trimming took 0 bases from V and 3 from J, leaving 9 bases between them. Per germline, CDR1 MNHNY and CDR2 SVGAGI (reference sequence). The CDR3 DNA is TGTGCCAGCAGTTACTCCGAGGAGATCTACGAGCAGTACTTC. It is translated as CASSYSEEIYEQYF.

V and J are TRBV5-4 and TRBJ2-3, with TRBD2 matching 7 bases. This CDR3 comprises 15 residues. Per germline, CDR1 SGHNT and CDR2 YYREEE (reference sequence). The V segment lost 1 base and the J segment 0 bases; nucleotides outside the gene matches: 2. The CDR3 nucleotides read TGTGCCAGCAGCTTGAAACTAGCGAGCACAGATACGCAGTATTTT. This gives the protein CASSLKLASTDTQYF.

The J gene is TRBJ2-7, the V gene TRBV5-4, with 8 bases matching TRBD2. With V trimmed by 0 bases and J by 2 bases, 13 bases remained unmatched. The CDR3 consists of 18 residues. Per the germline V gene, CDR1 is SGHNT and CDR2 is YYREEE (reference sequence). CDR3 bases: TGTGCCAGCAGCTTGGGTTTAAGCGGGAGTATTGGGCCCTACGAGCAGTACTTC. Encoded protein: CASSLGLSGSIGPYEQYF.